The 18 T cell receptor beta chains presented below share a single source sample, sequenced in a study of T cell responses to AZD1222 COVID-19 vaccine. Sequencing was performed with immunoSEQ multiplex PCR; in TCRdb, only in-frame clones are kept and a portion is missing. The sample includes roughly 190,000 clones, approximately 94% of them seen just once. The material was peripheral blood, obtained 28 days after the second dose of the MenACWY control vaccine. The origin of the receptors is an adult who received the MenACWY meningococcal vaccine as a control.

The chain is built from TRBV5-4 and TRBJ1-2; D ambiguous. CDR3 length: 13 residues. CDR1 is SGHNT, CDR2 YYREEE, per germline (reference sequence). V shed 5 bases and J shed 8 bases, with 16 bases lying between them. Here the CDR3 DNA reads TGTGCCAGCAGGGCGGGAGAAGGACTCGGCTACACCTTC. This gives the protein CASRAGEGLGYTF.

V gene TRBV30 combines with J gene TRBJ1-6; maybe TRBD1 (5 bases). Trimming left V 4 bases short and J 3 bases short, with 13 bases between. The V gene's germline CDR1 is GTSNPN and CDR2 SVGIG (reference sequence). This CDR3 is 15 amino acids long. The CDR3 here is CAWKTGTFYNSPLHF. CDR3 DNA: TGTGCCTGGAAGACCGGGACGTTCTATAATTCACCCCTCCACTTT. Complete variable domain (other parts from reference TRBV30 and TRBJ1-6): SQTIHQWPATLVQPVGSPLSLECTVEGTSNPNLYWYRQAAGRGLQLLFYSVGIGQISSEVPQNLSASRPQDRQFILSSKKLLLSDSGFYLCAWKTGTFYNSPLHFGNGTRLTVT.

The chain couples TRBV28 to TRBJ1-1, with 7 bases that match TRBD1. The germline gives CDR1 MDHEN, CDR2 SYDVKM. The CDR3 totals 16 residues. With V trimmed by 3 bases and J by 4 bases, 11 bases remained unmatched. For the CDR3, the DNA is TGTGCCAGCAGTTTTATGGGCCCAGGGGGGCTCACTGAAGCTTTCTTT. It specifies CASSFMGPGGLTEAFF.

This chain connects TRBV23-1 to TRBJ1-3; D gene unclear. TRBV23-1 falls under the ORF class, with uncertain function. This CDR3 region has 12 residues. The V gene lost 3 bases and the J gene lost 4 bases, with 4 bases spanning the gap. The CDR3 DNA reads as TGCGCCAGCAGTCATGAGGGAAACACCATATATTTT. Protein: CASSHEGNTIYF.

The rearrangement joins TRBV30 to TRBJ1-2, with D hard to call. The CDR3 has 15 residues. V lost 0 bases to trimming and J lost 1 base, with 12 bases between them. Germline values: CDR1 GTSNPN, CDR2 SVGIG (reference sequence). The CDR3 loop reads CAWSVLGRVNYGYTF. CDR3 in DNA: TGTGCCTGGAGTGTACTGGGGAGGGTTAACTATGGCTACACCTTC.

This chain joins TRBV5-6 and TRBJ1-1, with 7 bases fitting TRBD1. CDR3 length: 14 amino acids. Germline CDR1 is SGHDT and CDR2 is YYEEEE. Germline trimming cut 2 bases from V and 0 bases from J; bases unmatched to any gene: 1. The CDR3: CASSLTGVNTEAFF. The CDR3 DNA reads TGTGCCAGCAGCTTAACAGGGGTGAACACTGAAGCTTTCTTT.

CDR3 sequence (DNA): TGTGCCAGCAGAGAACAGGGATTAGATAGTTCACCCCTCCACTTT. Encoded protein: CASREQGLDSSPLHF. J is TRBJ1-6 and V is TRBV28; D might be TRBD1 (6 bases). V was clipped by 6 bases and J by 9 bases, with 18 bases between them. Per germline, CDR1 MDHEN and CDR2 SYDVKM. The CDR3 contains 15 residues. Full variable domain (outside the CDR3, taken from reference TRBV28 and TRBJ1-6): DVKVTQSSRYLVKRTGEKVFLECVQDMDHENMFWYRQDPGLGLRLIYFSYDVKMKEKGDIPEGYSVSREKKERFSLILESASTNQTSMYLCASREQGLDSSPLHFGNGTRLTVT.

DNA of the CDR3: TGTGCCAGCAGTTCCTCTGGAGGTAACTATGGCTACACCTTC. This gives the protein CASSSSGGNYGYTF. J is TRBJ1-2 and V is TRBV6-6; unclear D gene. The germline gives CDR1 MNHNY, CDR2 SVGAGI (reference sequence). The CDR3 consists of 14 residues. V lost 4 bases and J lost 1, with 10 bases in between.

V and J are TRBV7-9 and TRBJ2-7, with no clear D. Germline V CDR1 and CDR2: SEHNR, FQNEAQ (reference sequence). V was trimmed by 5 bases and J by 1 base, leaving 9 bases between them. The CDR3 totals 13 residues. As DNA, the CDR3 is TGTGCCAGCAGCCAAGAGAAGTCCTACGAGCAGTACTTC. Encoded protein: CASSQEKSYEQYF.

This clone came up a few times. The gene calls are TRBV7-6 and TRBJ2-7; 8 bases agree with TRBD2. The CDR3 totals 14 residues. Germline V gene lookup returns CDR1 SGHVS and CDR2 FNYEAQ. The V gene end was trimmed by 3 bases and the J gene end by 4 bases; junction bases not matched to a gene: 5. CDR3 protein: CASSLPGGPYEQYF. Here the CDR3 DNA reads TGTGCCAGCAGCTTGCCGGGAGGGCCGTACGAGCAGTACTTC.

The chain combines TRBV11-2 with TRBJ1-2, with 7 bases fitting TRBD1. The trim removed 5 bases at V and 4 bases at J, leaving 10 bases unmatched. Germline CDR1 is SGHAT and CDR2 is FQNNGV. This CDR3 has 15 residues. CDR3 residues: CASSRTPGGGYGYTF. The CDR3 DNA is TGTGCCAGCAGCAGAACCCCAGGGGGGGGCTATGGCTACACCTTC. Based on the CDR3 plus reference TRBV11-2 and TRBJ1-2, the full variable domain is EAGVAQSPRYKIIEKRQSVAFWCNPISGHATLYWYQQILGQGPKLLIQFQNNGVVDDSQLPKDRFSAERLKGVDSTLKIQPAKLEDSAVYLCASSRTPGGGYGYTFGSGTRLTVV.

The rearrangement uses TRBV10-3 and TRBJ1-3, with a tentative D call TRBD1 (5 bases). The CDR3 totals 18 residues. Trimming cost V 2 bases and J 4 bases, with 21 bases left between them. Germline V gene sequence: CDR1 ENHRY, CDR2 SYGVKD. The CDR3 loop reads CAISEARGKGSNGNTIYF. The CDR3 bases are TGTGCCATCAGTGAGGCCCGAGGAAAGGGGTCAAACGGAAACACCATATATTTT.

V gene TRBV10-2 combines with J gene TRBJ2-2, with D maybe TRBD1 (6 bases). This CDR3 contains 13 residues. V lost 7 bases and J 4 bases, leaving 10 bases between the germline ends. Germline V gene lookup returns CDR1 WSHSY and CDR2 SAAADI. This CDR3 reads CASTETGTGELFF. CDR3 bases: TGCGCCAGCACCGAGACAGGCACCGGGGAGCTGTTTTTT.

CDR3 sequence: CASTSAPGLAGVPRGDTQYF. CDR3 in DNA: TGTGCCAGCACCTCGGCACCCGGACTAGCGGGAGTACCCAGGGGAGATACGCAGTATTTT. This sequence joins TRBV27 and TRBJ2-3, with 13 bases aligning to TRBD2. V lost 7 bases and J lost 5; bases outside the gene matches: 21. The germline gives CDR1 MNHEY, CDR2 SMNVEV (reference sequence). The CDR3 covers 20 residues.

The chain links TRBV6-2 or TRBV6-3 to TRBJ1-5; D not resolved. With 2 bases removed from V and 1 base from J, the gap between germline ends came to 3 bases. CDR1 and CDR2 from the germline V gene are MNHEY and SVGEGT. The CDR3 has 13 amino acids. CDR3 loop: CASSYRSNQPQHF. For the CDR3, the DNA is TGTGCCAGCAGTTACAGGAGCAATCAGCCCCAGCATTTT.

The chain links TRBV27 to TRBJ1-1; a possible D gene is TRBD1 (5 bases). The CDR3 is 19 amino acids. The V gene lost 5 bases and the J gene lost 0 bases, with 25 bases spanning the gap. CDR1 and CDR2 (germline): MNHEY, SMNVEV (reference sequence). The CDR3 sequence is CASSPRTGTPLTMNTEAFF. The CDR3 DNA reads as TGTGCCAGCAGTCCACGGACCGGGACTCCCCTGACCATGAACACTGAAGCTTTCTTT.

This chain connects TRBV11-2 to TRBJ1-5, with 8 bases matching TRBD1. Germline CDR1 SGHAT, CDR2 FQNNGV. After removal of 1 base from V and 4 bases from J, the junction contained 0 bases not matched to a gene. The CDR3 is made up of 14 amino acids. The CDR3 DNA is TGTGCCAGCAGCTTAGGGACAGGGAATCAGCCCCAGCATTTT. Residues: CASSLGTGNQPQHF.

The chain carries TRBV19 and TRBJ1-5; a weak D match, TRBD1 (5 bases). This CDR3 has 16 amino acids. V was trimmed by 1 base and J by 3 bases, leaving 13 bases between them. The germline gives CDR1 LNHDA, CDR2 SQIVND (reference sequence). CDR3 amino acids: CASSIVRQTDNQPQHF. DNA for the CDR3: TGTGCCAGTAGTATAGTCCGACAGACAGACAATCAGCCCCAGCATTTT.